Listed below are T cell receptor beta chains from one sample, sequenced in a study of T cells in Graves' hyperthyroidism and ophthalmopathy. TCRdb re-derived calls from the multiplex PCR reads in MiXCR, one entry per CDR3 protein. Among some 150,000 distinct CDR3 sequences listed, about 20% were seen once. The sequenced material came from blood. The receptors come from a woman between 45 and 60 years old with Graves' hyperthyroidism that later progressed to Graves' ophthalmopathy. Both conserved end residues are part of each CDR3. The D gene is left open where the match is weak. Clone size is not always given. Where it is, it says once, few, many or a class for expanded clones.

many	TRBD1	TRBV11-2	TRBJ1-2	TGTGCCAGCAGCTTAGGCGGGGCAGGGGGCTATGGCTACACCTTC	CASSLGGAGGYGYTF
many	TRBD1	TRBV28	TRBJ2-7	TGTGCCAGCAGCCCACTCCGGGACAGTACCTACGAGCAGTACTTC	CASSPLRDSTYEQYF
NA	TRBD2	TRBV6-5	TRBJ2-7	TGTGCCAGCAGTTACCAAACCCACCCACTAGCGTCCTACGAGCAGTACTTC	CASSYQTHPLASYEQYF
many	NA	TRBV19	TRBJ1-5	TGTGCCAGTAGTATAGCTAACAGGCAGCCCCAGCATTTT	CASSIANRQPQHF
few	TRBD2	TRBV27	TRBJ2-7	TGTGCCAGCGGACTAGCGGGAGTAGGGGAGCAGTACTTC	CASGLAGVGEQYF
many	NA	TRBV5-1	TRBJ1-1	TGCGCCAGCAGCTTGGGTGGGGGGCGCGGCACTGAAGCTTTCTTT	CASSLGGGRGTEAFF
NA	NA	TRBV7-2	TRBJ2-1	TGTGCCAGCAGCTTAGTCGGGAGCGGTTCCAATGAGCAGTTCTTC	CASSLVGSGSNEQFF
NA	NA	TRBV28	TRBJ1-4	TGTGCCAGCAGTTCCCCAGGACCCAATGAAAAACTGTTTTTT	CASSSPGPNEKLFF
NA	NA	TRBV2	TRBJ2-3	TGTGCCAGCTATTCTCTAGCGACCCCAGATACGCAGTATTTT	CASYSLATPDTQYF
many	NA	TRBV12-3/TRBV12-4	TRBJ1-2	TGTGCCAGCAGTTTAACAGGGCCTAACTATGGCTACACCTTC	CASSLTGPNYGYTF
NA	TRBD1	TRBV20-1	TRBJ2-6	TGCAGTGCGACTACAGGGGCTGGGGCCAACGTCCTGACTTTC	CSATTGAGANVLTF
many	NA	TRBV18	TRBJ2-6	TGTGCCAGCTCACCAGGGCAGGGGAAGCCCTTTGGGGCCAACGTCCTGACTTTC	CASSPGQGKPFGANVLTF
few	NA	TRBV29-1	TRBJ2-1	TGCAGCGTTCCGGGACAGGGGACTAGCGGACACAATGAGCAGTTCTTC	CSVPGQGTSGHNEQFF
NA	NA	TRBV16	TRBJ1-1	TGTGCCAGCAGCCAATTACAGGGAGGGGCTAACACTGAAGCTTTCTTT	CASSQLQGGANTEAFF
NA	TRBD2	TRBV6-5	TRBJ2-2	TGTGCCAGCAGTTACGGGGGGAGGGTGTTTTTT	CASSYGGRVFF
many	NA	TRBV3-1	TRBJ1-4	TGTGCCAGCAGCCTAGAGGGGATAATAGGTGAAAAACTGTTTTTT	CASSLEGIIGEKLFF
few	NA	TRBV7-2	TRBJ2-7	TGTGCCAGCAGCTTATACGGGGGAAAGGACTACGAGCAGTACTTC	CASSLYGGKDYEQYF